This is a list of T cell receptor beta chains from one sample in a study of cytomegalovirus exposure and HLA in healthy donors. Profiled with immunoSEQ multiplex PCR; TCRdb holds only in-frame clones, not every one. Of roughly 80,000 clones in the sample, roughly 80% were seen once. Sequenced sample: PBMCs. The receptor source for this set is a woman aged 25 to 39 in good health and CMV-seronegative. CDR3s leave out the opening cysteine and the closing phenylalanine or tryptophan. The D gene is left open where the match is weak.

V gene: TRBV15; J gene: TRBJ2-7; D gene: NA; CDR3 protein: ATSRGGSEAYEQY
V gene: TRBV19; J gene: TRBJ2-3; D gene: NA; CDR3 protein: ASDLGTSTDTQY
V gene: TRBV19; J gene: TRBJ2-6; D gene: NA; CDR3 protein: ASLRRAGPAGVSSGANVLT
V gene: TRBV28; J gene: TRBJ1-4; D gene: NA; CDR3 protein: ASTIIRERGGNEKLF
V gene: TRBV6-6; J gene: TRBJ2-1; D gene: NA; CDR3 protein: ASSYERREQF
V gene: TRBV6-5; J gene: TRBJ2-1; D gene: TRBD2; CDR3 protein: ASSKASGYGGEQF
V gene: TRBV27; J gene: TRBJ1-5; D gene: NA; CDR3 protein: ASSLSRQDNQPQH
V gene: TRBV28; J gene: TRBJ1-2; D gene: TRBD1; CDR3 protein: ASSGAGGISYGYT
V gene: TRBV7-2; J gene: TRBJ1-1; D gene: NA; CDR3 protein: ASTWGQNTEAF
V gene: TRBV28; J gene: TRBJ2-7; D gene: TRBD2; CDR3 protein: ASSLFDIWRGAYEQY
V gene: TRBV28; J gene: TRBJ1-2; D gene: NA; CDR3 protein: ASSSLLGQGPVYGYT
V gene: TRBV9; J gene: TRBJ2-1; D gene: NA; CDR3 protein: ASSVVTSSNEQF
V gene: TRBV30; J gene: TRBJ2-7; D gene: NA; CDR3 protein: AWTQGSTYEQY
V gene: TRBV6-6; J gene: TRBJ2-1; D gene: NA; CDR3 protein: ASSYPGDNEQF
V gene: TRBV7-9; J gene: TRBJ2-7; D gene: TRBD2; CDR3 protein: ASSFSAGGLYEQY
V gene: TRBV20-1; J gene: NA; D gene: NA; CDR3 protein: SASGPYEQY
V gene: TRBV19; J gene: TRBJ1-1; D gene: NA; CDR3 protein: ASSIRGENTEAF
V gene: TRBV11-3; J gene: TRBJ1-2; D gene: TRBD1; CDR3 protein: ASSLATGVGYT
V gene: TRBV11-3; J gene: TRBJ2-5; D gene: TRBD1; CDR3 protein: ASSPRQGGETQY
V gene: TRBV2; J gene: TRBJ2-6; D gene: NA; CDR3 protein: ATLDSAGANVLT
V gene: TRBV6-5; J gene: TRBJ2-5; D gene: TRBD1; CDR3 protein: ASAPDRGHQETQY
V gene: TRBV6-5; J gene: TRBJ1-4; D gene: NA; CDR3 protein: ASSQGGANEKLF
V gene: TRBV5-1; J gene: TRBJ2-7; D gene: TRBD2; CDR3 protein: ASSNSGSMWDEQY
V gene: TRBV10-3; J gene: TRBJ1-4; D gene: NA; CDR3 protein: AISEQGAPNEKLF
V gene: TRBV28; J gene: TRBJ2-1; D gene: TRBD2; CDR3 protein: ASKGGGLAGNNEQF
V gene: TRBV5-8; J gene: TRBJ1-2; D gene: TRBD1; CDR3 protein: ASSQDRGLKNT
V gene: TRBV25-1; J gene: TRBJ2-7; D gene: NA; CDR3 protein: ASSPGGYEQY